The 14 T cell receptor beta chains presented below share a single source sample, sequenced in a study of cytomegalovirus exposure and HLA in healthy donors. The primer mix had 60 Vbeta and 13 Jbeta primers. Some clones are missing from TCRdb's copy, which holds only in-frame ones; the method was immunoSEQ multiplex PCR. The repertoire holds 150,000 to 200,000 clones, roughly 84% seen once, with about 2% in the top ten. The source material was PBMCs. The receptors stem from a man between 18 and 35 years old in good health and CMV-seropositive.

This chain uses TRBV9 with TRBJ1-6, with a weak D call TRBD1 (5 bases). V lost 5 bases and J 7 bases, leaving 13 bases between the germline ends. The germline gives CDR1 SGDLS, CDR2 YYNGEE. The CDR3 covers 14 residues. The CDR3 nucleotides are TGTGCCAGCAGTGCGGACAAGTCGAATTCACCCCTCCACTTT. Translation gives CASSADKSNSPLHF.

This chain joins TRBV7-9 and TRBJ1-5; no definite D call. This CDR3 comprises 12 residues. V was trimmed by 5 bases and J by 8 bases, leaving 10 bases between them. In germline, CDR1 is SEHNR, CDR2 FQNEAQ (reference sequence). The CDR3 DNA sequence: TGTGCCAGCAGCCCCGACGGGAAGCCCCAGCATTTT. This translates into CASSPDGKPQHF.

This clone has only one observation. The rearrangement links TRBV6-5 to TRBJ1-1, with no clear D. The CDR3 length is 15 residues. The V gene's germline CDR1 is MNHEY and CDR2 SVGAGI. The ends were cut back, 0 bases at V and 1 base at J, with 9 bases in the middle. This chain's CDR3 is CASSYSRQKNTEAFF. The CDR3 DNA reads TGTGCCAGCAGTTACTCTCGCCAGAAGAACACTGAAGCTTTCTTT.

The gene calls are TRBV7-9 and TRBJ1-1, with D perhaps TRBD1 (6 bases). Per the germline V gene, CDR1 is SEHNR and CDR2 is FQNEAQ (reference sequence). Deletions cut 4 bases from V and 0 bases from J, with 18 bases between. The CDR3 contains 17 residues. The CDR3 sequence: CASSSRQERRLNTEAFF. DNA for the CDR3: TGTGCCAGCAGCTCCCGACAGGAACGTAGGCTGAACACTGAAGCTTTCTTT.

The chain links TRBV7-6 to TRBJ2-3; TRBD2 matches at 10 bases. V gave up 5 bases and J gave up 0 bases; unmatched junction bases: 8. This CDR3 spans 17 amino acids. CDR1 is SGHVS, CDR2 FNYEAQ, per germline. The CDR3 coding sequence is TGTGCCAGCAGCCCGGGGACTAGCGACACTAGCACAGATACGCAGTATTTT. It codes for CASSPGTSDTSTDTQYF.

A single count supports this clone. The chain couples TRBV27 to TRBJ1-1, with D unresolved. Germline lookup yields CDR1 MNHEY and CDR2 SMNVEV (reference sequence). The germline V and J ends were trimmed by 6 bases and 2 bases, with 7 bases remaining between them. CDR3 length: 12 amino acids. The CDR3 bases are TGTGCCAGCAGGCAGGCTAACACTGAAGCTTTCTTT. It translates to CASRQANTEAFF.

The genes are TRBV11-3 and TRBJ2-3; 7 bases map to TRBD2. The J segment lost 2 bases and the V segment lost 0 bases, leaving 14 bases of the junction unmatched. Per the germline V gene, CDR1 is SGHNT and CDR2 is YENEEA. This CDR3 comprises 19 residues. The CDR3 bases are TGTGCCAGCAGCTTAGATCTTCCGCGCGGGGGAGGGAACACAGATACGCAGTATTTT. Its protein is CASSLDLPRGGGNTDTQYF.

The chain employs TRBV7-8 and TRBJ1-1; no clear D gene. There are 12 residues in the CDR3. From germline, CDR1 is SGHVS and CDR2 FQNEAQ. V was clipped by 2 bases and J by 8 bases, with 9 bases between them. CDR3 loop: CASSLNDEEAFF. In nucleotides, the CDR3 is TGTGCCAGCAGCTTAAACGATGAGGAAGCTTTCTTT.

The V gene is TRBV6-4, the J gene TRBJ2-1; 11 positions agree with TRBD2. CDR3 length equals 14 residues. Germline CDR1 reads MRHNA; CDR2 reads SNTAGT. After removal of 4 bases from V and 6 bases from J, the junction contained 2 bases not matched to a gene. CDR3 bases: TGTGCCAGCAGTGGGCTAGCGGGGGGCAATGAGCAGTTCTTC. Translation gives CASSGLAGGNEQFF.

J is TRBJ1-5 and V is TRBV19; 9 nucleotides agree with TRBD1. Trimming took 4 bases from V and 5 from J; bases not matched to a gene: 3. The CDR3 is 14 residues long. The germline V gene encodes CDR1 LNHDA and CDR2 SQIVND (reference sequence). CDR3 amino acids: CASSTGQGDQPQHF. The CDR3 DNA is TGTGCCAGTAGTACGGGACAGGGTGATCAGCCCCAGCATTTT. The full variable domain, rest sourced from reference TRBV19 and TRBJ1-5, is DGGITQSPKYLFRKEGQNVTLSCEQNLNHDAMYWYRQDPGQGLRLIYYSQIVNDFQKGDIAEGYSVSREKKESFPLTVTSAQKNPTAFYLCASSTGQGDQPQHFGDGTRLSIL.

V gene TRBV5-5 combines with J gene TRBJ1-2; D perhaps matches TRBD1 (6 bases). From germline, CDR1 is SGHKS and CDR2 YYEKEE (reference sequence). V was trimmed by 0 bases and J by 5 bases, leaving 20 bases between them. The CDR3 loop spans 17 amino acids. CDR3 nucleotides: TGTGCCAGCAGCTTGGGTGGGGGCCAAGGTCAGACTTATGGCTACACCTTC. Its translation is CASSLGGGQGQTYGYTF.

The chain employs TRBV7-2 and TRBJ2-7; TRBD2 matches at 9 bases. The V gene end was trimmed by 1 base and the J gene end by 6 bases; junction bases not matched to a gene: 4. Germline CDR1 and CDR2: SGHTA and FQGNSA. The CDR3 length is 14 residues. This chain's CDR3 is CASSLGRGGVEQYF. DNA of the CDR3: TGTGCCAGCAGCTTAGGGCGGGGGGGGGTCGAGCAGTACTTC. The complete variable domain, with remaining parts taken from reference TRBV7-2 and TRBJ2-7, reads GAGVSQSPSNKVTEKGKDVELRCDPISGHTALYWYRQSLGQGLEFLIYFQGNSAPDKSGLPSDRFSAERTGGSVSTLTIQRTQQEDSAVYLCASSLGRGGVEQYFGPGTRLTVT.

The chain has TRBV7-9 and TRBJ2-1, with 10 bases lining up with TRBD1. J gave up 0 bases and V 6 bases, and 2 bases lay outside the gene matches. Germline lookup yields CDR1 SEHNR and CDR2 FQNEAQ (reference sequence). The CDR3 covers 15 residues. CDR3 DNA: TGTGCCAGCAGAGGACAGGGGGACTCCTACAATGAGCAGTTCTTC. It codes for CASRGQGDSYNEQFF.

V gene TRBV7-2 combines with J gene TRBJ1-6; the match to TRBD1 covers 7 bases. Looked up from germline, CDR1 is SGHTA and CDR2 is FQGNSA. The ends lost 6 bases at V and 7 bases at J; junction bases unmatched: 9. The length of the CDR3 is 15 residues. The CDR3: CASRGVQGRNSPLHF. CDR3 DNA sequence: TGTGCCAGCAGGGGGGTACAGGGGAGGAATTCACCCCTCCACTTT.